This record looks at one T cell receptor (beta chain) sequence and its context. Data came from immunoSEQ multiplex PCR; TCRdb stores just in-frame clones and leaves some out. The sample lists approximately 460,000 clones, approximately 89% seen once, with approximately 0.9% in the top ten. This entry is derived from a study of blood T cell repertoires in COVID-19. Study background: Samples of COVID-19 (acute and convalescent) were obtained from the United States, Italy and Spain.

J lost 7 bases, V lost 5 bases, and 6 bases had no gene match. The germline CDR1 and CDR2 sequences are MNHEY and SVGAGI. This CDR3 comprises 15 residues. The receptor comes from a man aged 18 to 29 with COVID-19, enrolled during active disease. Sequencing used peripheral blood. This chain joins TRBV6-5 and TRBJ2-6; 9 positions agree with TRBD1. CDR3 in amino acids: CASSTRDRAANVLTF. The CDR3 DNA follows: TGTGCCAGCAGTACCCGGGACAGGGCAGCCAACGTCCTGACTTTC.